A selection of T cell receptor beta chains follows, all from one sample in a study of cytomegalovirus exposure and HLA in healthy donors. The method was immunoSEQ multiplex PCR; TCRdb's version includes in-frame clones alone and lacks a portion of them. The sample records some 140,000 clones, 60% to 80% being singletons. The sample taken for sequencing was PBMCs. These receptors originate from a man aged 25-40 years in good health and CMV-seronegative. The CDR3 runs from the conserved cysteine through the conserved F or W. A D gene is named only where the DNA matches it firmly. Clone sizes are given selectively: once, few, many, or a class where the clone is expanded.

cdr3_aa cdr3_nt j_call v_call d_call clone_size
CASSVLAGGETQYF TGCGCCAGCAGCGTACTAGCGGGGGGTGAGACCCAGTACTTC TRBJ2-5 TRBV5-1 TRBD2 -
CASSMLAGDTGELFF TGTGCCAGTAGTATGCTAGCGGGAGATACCGGGGAGCTGTTTTTT TRBJ2-2 TRBV19 TRBD2 -
CASSLLSEKLFF TGTGCCAGCAGTTTATTGAGTGAAAAACTGTTTTTT TRBJ1-4 TRBV28 - -
CASSREAAYGYTF TGTGCCAGCAGCCGGGAGGCAGCCTATGGCTACACCTTC TRBJ1-2 TRBV7-9 - -
CASSRDRNYGYTF TGTGCCAGCAGCCGGGACAGGAACTATGGCTACACCTTC TRBJ1-2 TRBV5-4 TRBD1 -
CASRGLLRGEQFF TGTGCCAGCAGGGGTCTTCTCAGGGGTGAGCAGTTCTTC TRBJ2-1 TRBV6-4 - -
CASSLGSRDEQYF TGTGCCAGTAGCCTCGGGAGTCGGGACGAGCAGTACTTC TRBJ2-7 TRBV19 - -
CASSYAPGNTEAFF TGTGCCAGCAGTTACGCTCCCGGGAACACTGAAGCTTTCTTT TRBJ1-1 TRBV6-5 - -
CASSPAGLYGYTF TGTGCCAGCAGCCCAGCGGGCCTATATGGCTACACCTTC TRBJ1-2 TRBV9 - -
CASSTVIGTGNTEAFF TGTGCCAGTAGTACCGTCATTGGGACAGGGAACACTGAAGCTTTCTTT TRBJ1-1 TRBV19 TRBD1 few
CASSLALGGRNNQPQHF TGTGCCAGCAGCTTAGCCTTAGGAGGGCGGAACAATCAGCCCCAGCATTTT TRBJ1-5 TRBV7-9 - -
CASSPVAETYEQYF TGTGCCAGCAGCCCGGTCGCGGAAACCTACGAGCAGTACTTC TRBJ2-7 TRBV28 - -
CAIRPGTTNTEAFF TGTGCCATCAGACCCGGGACAACGAACACTGAAGCTTTCTTT TRBJ1-1 TRBV10-3 - -
CASSFLAGSLTDTQYF TGTGCCAGCAGCTTTCTAGCGGGCAGCCTCACAGATACGCAGTATTTT TRBJ2-3 TRBV7-2 TRBD2 -
CASSEGLAGADTQYF TGCGCCAGCAGTGAGGGGCTAGCGGGAGCAGATACGCAGTATTTT TRBJ2-3 TRBV10-1 TRBD2 -
CASSFGGSEAFF TGTGCCAGCAGCTTTGGGGGCTCAGAAGCTTTCTTT TRBJ1-1 TRBV5-6 - few
CASSLTGYGNTIYF TGCGCCAGCAGCTTAACAGGTTATGGAAACACCATATATTTT TRBJ1-3 TRBV5-1 - -
CSVGGDRGDYGYTF TGCAGCGTTGGGGGGGACAGGGGGGACTATGGCTACACCTTC TRBJ1-2 TRBV29-1 TRBD1 -
CASSLTGSSYEQYF TGTGCCAGCAGCCTAACAGGGAGCTCCTACGAGCAGTACTTC TRBJ2-7 TRBV5-5 - -
CASSYSQTTYEQYF TGTGCCAGCAGTTACTCGCAGACAACCTACGAGCAGTACTTC TRBJ2-7 TRBV6-5 - -
CASSYYGGELFF TGTGCCAGCAGTTACTATGGGGGCGAGCTGTTTTTT TRBJ2-2 TRBV6-5 - -
CASSQMEVGDEQFF TGCGCCAGCAGCCAGATGGAGGTGGGCGATGAGCAGTTCTTC TRBJ2-1 TRBV4-3 - -
CASSLGRTYEQYF TGTGCCAGCAGCCTGGGGAGGACCTACGAGCAGTACTTC TRBJ2-7 TRBV11-2 - -
CASSLTRMNYGYTF TGCGCCAGCAGCTTGACTAGGATGAACTATGGCTACACCTTC TRBJ1-2 TRBV5-1 - -
CASSWGDRGRLYEQYF TGTGCCAGCAGCTGGGGCGACAGGGGGCGGTTATACGAGCAGTACTTC TRBJ2-7 TRBV28 TRBD1 -
CASRVGGDYTF TGTGCCAGCAGAGTGGGGGGGGACTACACCTTC TRBJ1-2 TRBV7-2 - -
CASSYTGQVEIRGYTF TGTGCCAGCAGTTACACGGGACAGGTGGAAATTCGGGGCTACACCTTC TRBJ1-2 TRBV6-5 TRBD1 -
CASSLEYQQETQYF TGTGCCAGCAGCTTAGAATATCAGCAAGAGACCCAGTACTTC TRBJ2-5 TRBV7-6 - -
CASSLAPAASTDTQYF TGTGCCAGCAGCTTAGCGCCTGCGGCTAGCACAGATACGCAGTATTTT TRBJ2-3 TRBV7-8 - -
CASTQDRLNTEAFF TGTGCCAGCACTCAGGACAGGTTAAACACTGAAGCTTTCTTT TRBJ1-1 TRBV2 TRBD1 once
CASKLSGDSPLHF TGTGCCAGCAAACTATCAGGGGATTCACCCCTCCACTTT TRBJ1-6 TRBV2 - -
CASSALYTGERLYEQYF TGTGCTAGCAGCGCGTTATATACAGGAGAACGCCTCTACGAGCAGTACTTC TRBJ2-7 TRBV7-7 - -
CASSQIDRTGIGEKLFF TGTGCCAGCAGCCAAATAGACCGGACTGGAATCGGTGAAAAACTGTTTTTT TRBJ1-4 TRBV7-9 - -
CASSSMTSGRAHEQYF TGTGCCAGCAGCTCCATGACTAGCGGGAGGGCCCACGAGCAGTACTTC TRBJ2-7 TRBV7-9 TRBD2 -
CASGGDGLSYEQYF TGCGCCAGCGGAGGGGACGGGCTCTCCTACGAGCAGTACTTC TRBJ2-7 TRBV5-1 - -
CASAQTGGSSGYTF TGCGCCTCGGCACAAACAGGGGGCTCCTCTGGCTACACCTTC TRBJ1-2 TRBV5-1 TRBD1 -
CASSYLSGMGTDTQYF TGCGCCAGCAGCTACCTTAGCGGGATGGGGACAGATACGCAGTATTTT TRBJ2-3 TRBV5-1 TRBD2 once
CASSIGVGNQPQHF TGTGCCAGTAGTATCGGGGTGGGCAATCAGCCCCAGCATTTT TRBJ1-5 TRBV19 - few
CASGSGQGAYGYTF TGTGCTAGTGGTTCAGGACAGGGGGCCTATGGCTACACCTTC TRBJ1-2 TRBV12-5 TRBD1 -
CASSLLGWGGDYEQYF TGTGCCAGCAGCTTGTTGGGGTGGGGGGGGGACTACGAGCAGTACTTC TRBJ2-7 TRBV5-6 TRBD2 -
CASSLYAGNTEAFF TGTGCCAGCAGTTTATATGCCGGGAACACTGAAGCTTTCTTT TRBJ1-1 TRBV28 - -
CASTIEGRGQYF TGTGCCAGCACCATCGAGGGTCGCGGGCAGTACTTC TRBJ2-7 TRBV6-6 - few
CASSYVAGADGYTF TGTGCCAGCAGTTATGTTGCGGGGGCGGATGGCTACACCTTC TRBJ1-2 TRBV6-5 - -
CASSYQAGGSTDTQYF TGTGCCAGCAGTTACCAAGCGGGAGGTAGCACAGATACGCAGTATTTT TRBJ2-3 TRBV6-5 TRBD2 -
CASSAGTTNEKLFF TGTGCCAGCAGTGCCGGGACAACGAACGAAAAACTGTTTTTT TRBJ1-4 TRBV6-5 - -
CASSVSGRNTGELFF TGTGCCAGCAGCGTTAGCGGGAGGAACACCGGGGAGCTGTTTTTT TRBJ2-2 TRBV7-2 TRBD2 -
CASSESRNQPQHF TGCGCCAGCAGTGAGTCGAGAAATCAGCCCCAGCATTTT TRBJ1-5 TRBV10-2 - few
CASSLTPDLSLFGELFF TGCGCCAGCAGCTTGACCCCGGACTTAAGTCTGTTCGGGGAGCTGTTTTTT TRBJ2-2 TRBV5-1 - -
CASSEGGTGEYEQYF TGTGCCAGCAGTGAAGGAGGTACGGGGGAATACGAGCAGTACTTC TRBJ2-7 TRBV6-1 - -
CASSRTGGLGQPQHF TGTGCCAGCAGTCGGACAGGGGGTTTGGGTCAGCCCCAGCATTTT TRBJ1-5 TRBV27 TRBD1 -
CASSLLGYGGRKTDTQYF TGTGCCAGCAGCTTATTGGGGTACGGCGGGAGGAAGACAGATACGCAGTATTTT TRBJ2-3 TRBV7-9 TRBD2 -
CASSLDGGYNEQFF TGTGCCAGCAGCTTAGATGGCGGATACAATGAGCAGTTCTTC TRBJ2-1 TRBV7-6 - medium-sized
CASSARPAGGHTGELFF TGTGCCAGCAGCGCTCGACCAGCGGGAGGGCACACCGGGGAGCTGTTTTTT TRBJ2-2 TRBV7-9 TRBD2 -
CASTQLGGVYEQYF TGTGCCAGCACCCAACTGGGCGGGGTCTACGAGCAGTACTTC TRBJ2-7 TRBV28 - many
CASRDPGTEAFF TGTGCCAGCAGGGATCCGGGCACTGAAGCTTTCTTT TRBJ1-1 TRBV6-4 - few
CASSYRSMDGYTF TGTGCCAGCAGCTACAGGTCGATGGATGGCTACACCTTC TRBJ1-2 TRBV7-6 - -
CASRAFGGKDTQYF TGTGCCAGCCGCGCGTTTGGGGGGAAAGATACGCAGTATTTT TRBJ2-3 TRBV13 - -
CASSTTGDSYEQYF TGTGCCAGCAGCACCACGGGGGACTCCTACGAGCAGTACTTC TRBJ2-7 TRBV9 - -